One and the same sample provided the 25 T cell receptor beta chains below, sequenced in a study of blood T cell repertoires in COVID-19. Generated by immunoSEQ multiplex PCR, the TCRdb table keeps only in-frame clones and is missing some. The sample carries over 100,000 clones, 65% to 85% recorded once. Material for sequencing was peripheral blood. These receptor sequences come from a woman aged 70-85 years with acute or convalescent COVID-19.

V usage is TRBV6-5 and J usage is TRBJ1-2, with 8 bases identical to TRBD1. This CDR3 has 15 residues. CDR1 and CDR2 (germline): MNHEY, SVGAGI. The V and J ends lost 4 bases and 5 bases, in that order; junction bases with no gene match: 9. The CDR3 protein is CASSSPRGQGYGYTF. Here the CDR3 DNA reads TGTGCCAGCAGTTCCCCCAGGGGGCAGGGATATGGCTACACCTTC.

The rearrangement joins TRBV28 to TRBJ2-3; maybe TRBD1 (5 bases). This CDR3 has 13 residues. V lost 6 bases to trimming and J lost 5 bases, with 12 bases between them. Germline CDR1 reads MDHEN; CDR2 reads SYDVKM. Here the CDR3 DNA reads TGTGCCAGCAGGCCGCAGGGTGTAGATACGCAGTATTTT. Translation gives CASRPQGVDTQYF.

The V call is TRBV7-2, the J call TRBJ1-6; the D is unclear. The CDR3 has 15 amino acids. Germline V gene data show CDR1 as SGHTA and CDR2 as FQGNSA. V gave up 1 base and J gave up 8 bases, with 12 bases separating them. CDR3 in DNA: TGTGCCAGCAGCTTAGGAGATCTGAGGGATTCACCCCTCCACTTT. Its translation: CASSLGDLRDSPLHF. Combining the CDR3 with reference TRBV7-2 and TRBJ1-6 gives the whole variable domain GAGVSQSPSNKVTEKGKDVELRCDPISGHTALYWYRQSLGQGLEFLIYFQGNSAPDKSGLPSDRFSAERTGGSVSTLTIQRTQQEDSAVYLCASSLGDLRDSPLHFGNGTRLTVT.

This chain links TRBV3-1 (or the pseudogene TRBV3-2) with TRBJ1-2, with 7 bases matching TRBD1. CDR3 length: 16 amino acids. Germline-derived CDR1 and CDR2 are LGHDT and YNNKEL (reference sequence). The V gene end was trimmed by 3 bases and the J gene end by 5 bases; junction bases not matched to a gene: 12. For the CDR3, the DNA is TGTGCCAGCAGCCAGTATAACGGGACAGATTTTTATGGCTACACCTTC. Translated: CASSQYNGTDFYGYTF.

The CDR3 reads CASSVGSGGYNSPLHF. CDR3 nucleotide sequence: TGTGCCAGCAGCGTAGGTTCTGGGGGGTATAATTCACCCCTCCACTTT. The rearrangement joins TRBV9 to TRBJ1-6; D may be TRBD1 (5 bases). Germline CDR1 SGDLS, CDR2 YYNGEE. There are 16 residues in the CDR3. Trimming removed 0 bases from V and 4 bases from J, with 11 bases in between.

The chain combines TRBV24-1 with TRBJ2-5, with D unresolved. Per the germline V gene, CDR1 is KGHDR and CDR2 is SFDVKD. Deletions cut 2 bases from V and 2 bases from J, with 8 bases between. The CDR3 extends over 14 amino acids. CDR3 nucleotide sequence: TGTGCCACCAGTGATTCTAGTATACAAGAGACCCAGTACTTC. Amino acids: CATSDSSIQETQYF.

The DNA of the CDR3 is TGTGCCAGCAGTAAAACCCCAGGACTTCGGGGCTACACCTTC. It yields the protein CASSKTPGLRGYTF. The chain couples TRBV6-5 to TRBJ1-2; no clear D gene. Trimming pared 5 bases from V and 8 bases from J, leaving 18 bases between. CDR1 is MNHEY, CDR2 SVGAGI, per germline. The CDR3 spans 14 residues.

The rearrangement uses TRBV7-9 and TRBJ2-3, with 10 bases lining up with TRBD2. J was trimmed by 4 bases and V by 6 bases; bases with no gene match: 10. Germline V CDR1 and CDR2: SEHNR, FQNEAQ (reference sequence). The CDR3 loop spans 16 amino acids. The CDR3 nucleotides read TGTGCCAGCAGTCCACAGCGGGGGGGGCACTCAGATACGCAGTATTTT. This encodes CASSPQRGGHSDTQYF.

In this sample, this clone turned up once. The genes are TRBV18 and TRBJ2-2; a possible D gene is TRBD2 (5 bases). The CDR3 contains 16 residues. Germline-derived CDR1 and CDR2 are KGHSH and LQKENI. The V end lost 6 bases, the J end lost 0 bases, and 14 bases lay between the germline ends. The CDR3 is CASSQTMGANTGELFF. CDR3 in DNA: TGTGCCAGCTCCCAGACAATGGGAGCGAACACCGGGGAGCTGTTTTTT.

This clone was recorded once. Other DNA sequences in the same sample also yield this CDR3. The genes are TRBV19 and TRBJ1-1; D gene unclear. Germline loops: CDR1 LNHDA, CDR2 SQIVND (reference sequence). V was clipped by 1 base and J by 0 bases, with 3 bases between them. The CDR3 consists of 13 residues. CDR3 DNA: TGTGCCAGTAGTATAGGCGTGAACACTGAAGCTTTCTTT. Translating it yields CASSIGVNTEAFF.

The chain combines TRBV11-3 with TRBJ2-3; D is undetermined. V lost 1 base and J 1 base, leaving 6 bases between the germline ends. There are 14 residues in the CDR3. In germline, CDR1 is SGHNT, CDR2 YENEEA. The CDR3 bases are TGTGCCAGCAGCTTAGCGGTGGGCACAGATACGCAGTATTTT. Translating it yields CASSLAVGTDTQYF.

The sample holds a few counts of this clone. The chain employs TRBV6-1 and TRBJ1-5; D is ambiguous. Germline loops: CDR1 MNHNS, CDR2 SASEGT. The CDR3 length is 15 residues. With 2 bases removed from V and 0 bases from J, the gap between germline ends came to 8 bases. CDR3 region: CASSETPYSNQPQHF. DNA for the CDR3: TGTGCCAGCAGTGAAACACCTTATAGCAATCAGCCCCAGCATTTT.

The rearrangement joins TRBV12-3 or TRBV12-4 to TRBJ1-5; D unresolved. This CDR3 region has 13 residues. V shed 11 bases and J shed 6 bases, with 17 bases lying between them. CDR3 bases: TGTGCCTCCGCAGGACTATCGGGTCAGCCCCAGCATTTT. Its protein is CASAGLSGQPQHF.

This clone is a singleton in its sample. The chain recombines TRBV2 with TRBJ1-2; tentative D call: TRBD1 (5 bases). Trimming took off 6 bases at V and 4 bases at J, with 15 bases between the two ends. The CDR3 extends over 14 amino acids. Per germline, CDR1 SNHLY and CDR2 FYNNEI. This chain's CDR3 is CASSAGALSYGYTF. The CDR3 coding sequence is TGTGCCAGCAGCGCTGGGGCCCTAAGCTATGGCTACACCTTC.

This chain links TRBV6-1 with TRBJ2-6; D is ambiguous. Trimming shortened V by 2 bases and J by 0 bases, and 14 bases separated the two germline ends. The CDR3 spans 18 residues. The germline V gene encodes CDR1 MNHNS and CDR2 SASEGT. The CDR3, as DNA: TGTGCCAGCAGTGAACAGGCTTTCCCCGGCTCTGGGGCCAACGTCCTGACTTTC. Amino acids: CASSEQAFPGSGANVLTF.

The rearrangement links TRBV29-1 to TRBJ1-2; 8 positions match TRBD1. The CDR3 is made up of 14 amino acids. The junction had 14 bases not matched to a gene; V was cut back by 6 bases and J by 8 bases. CDR1 and CDR2 from the germline V gene are SQVTM and ANQGSEA. The CDR3 is CSVGVRTGWQGYTF. CDR3 coding DNA: TGCAGCGTGGGAGTCCGGACAGGGTGGCAGGGCTACACCTTC.

The chain has TRBV5-4 and TRBJ2-1; TRBD1 might be the D (5 bases). Germline V CDR1 and CDR2: SGHNT, YYREEE (reference sequence). The length of the CDR3 is 16 residues. Trimming shortened V by 1 base and J by 2 bases, and 13 bases separated the two germline ends. CDR3 protein: CASSLKGHKAYNEQFF. DNA of the CDR3: TGTGCCAGCAGCTTGAAAGGACACAAAGCCTACAATGAGCAGTTCTTC.

This chain uses TRBV5-5 with TRBJ2-1; 12 bases agree with TRBD2. The CDR3 consists of 18 residues. Trimming took 4 bases from V and 8 from J; bases not matched to a gene: 16. Germline CDR1 reads SGHKS; CDR2 reads YYEKEE (reference sequence). CDR3 in amino acids: CASSEGLAGFSGAHEQFF. The CDR3 DNA follows: TGTGCCAGCAGCGAAGGACTAGCGGGGTTTTCCGGGGCACATGAGCAGTTCTTC.

The V and J genes are TRBV7-2 and TRBJ2-1, with TRBD2 identical over 7 bases. V was clipped by 4 bases and J by 1 base; unmatched bases: 7. The CDR3 extends over 16 amino acids. Looked up from germline, CDR1 is SGHTA and CDR2 is FQGNSA. The CDR3 DNA sequence: TGTGCCAGCAGCTGGGGGGGAGGGTCGTCCTACAATGAGCAGTTCTTC. It codes for CASSWGGGSSYNEQFF.

This chain links TRBV7-8 with TRBJ2-2, with unresolved D. This CDR3 spans 15 amino acids. V lost 5 bases to trimming and J lost 2 bases, with 12 bases between them. Germline lookup yields CDR1 SGHVS and CDR2 FQNEAQ. The CDR3 nucleotides read TGTGCCAGCAGCGGGCAGGCTCTCAACACCGGGGAGCTGTTTTTT. This gives the protein CASSGQALNTGELFF.

This clone was counted a single time. This chain joins TRBV18 and TRBJ1-2; D is perhaps TRBD1 (5 bases). Per germline, CDR1 KGHSH and CDR2 LQKENI. This CDR3 region has 12 residues. V lost 8 bases and J 8 bases, leaving 15 bases between the germline ends. This chain's CDR3 is CASLRERGGYTF. The CDR3 DNA reads as TGTGCCAGCCTCAGGGAACGAGGCGGCTACACCTTC.

In this sample, this clone turned up once. The V gene is TRBV3-1 (or the pseudogene TRBV3-2), the J gene TRBJ2-5, with a weak D call TRBD2 (5 bases). The CDR3 extends over 13 amino acids. Trimming pared 2 bases from V and 3 bases from J, leaving 7 bases between. Germline V gene data show CDR1 as LGHDT and CDR2 as YNNKEL (reference sequence). The CDR3 spells CASSQFGEETQYF. CDR3 nucleotide sequence: TGTGCCAGCAGCCAATTCGGGGAAGAGACCCAGTACTTC.

The rearrangement uses TRBV21-1 and TRBJ1-2; the table's D call TRBD1 went unverified against the DNA. TRBV21-1 is a documented pseudogene. This CDR3 contains 17 residues. As DNA, the CDR3 is TGTGCCAGCAGCGTACAACACCTGACAGGGGATCAGCGTGGCTACACCTTC. Translation gives CASSVQHLTGDQRGYTF.

The chain recombines TRBV7-2 with TRBJ1-6, with 7 bases identical to TRBD1. The CDR3 sequence is 13 residues long. V was pared by 3 bases and J by 10 bases, with 3 bases of the junction left unmatched. In germline, CDR1 is SGHTA, CDR2 FQGNSA. The CDR3: CASSFRGRSPLHF. The CDR3 DNA reads as TGTGCCAGCAGCTTCAGGGGGAGGTCACCCCTCCACTTT.

This chain connects TRBV30 to TRBJ1-1; 7 nucleotides align to TRBD1. The V gene's germline CDR1 is GTSNPN and CDR2 SVGIG (reference sequence). Unmatched junction bases numbered 10, after V lost 1 base and J lost 5 bases. The CDR3 totals 15 residues. The CDR3 DNA is TGTGCCTGGAGTGGAGAGGGGGCGTTAAAAACTGAAGCTTTCTTT. This sequence encodes CAWSGEGALKTEAFF.